What follows is one T cell receptor beta chain and its context. Its matching antigen is unknown. The entry originates in a study of cytomegalovirus exposure and HLA in healthy donors. Study results and caveats: Confirmation in vitro established that three CMV-associated chains were specific for CMV antigens. V- and J-gene trimming of TCR beta was linked (in a later analysis) to a missense DCLRE1C variant.

The PCR contained 60 Vbeta and 13 Jbeta primers. Profiled with immunoSEQ multiplex PCR; TCRdb holds only in-frame clones, not every one. The table for this sample gives roughly 120,000 clones. This clonotype originated in a man in his forties or fifties in good health and CMV-seropositive. Source material: PBMCs.

In nucleotides, the CDR3 is TGTGCCTGCGGAACCAGGGAGGGTGTCGGCGGGGAGCTGTTTTTT. This sequence encodes CACGTREGVGGELFF. The chain is built from TRBV30 and TRBJ2-2, with 7 bases that match TRBD2. The CDR3 extends over 15 amino acids. In germline, CDR1 is GTSNPN, CDR2 SVGIG (reference sequence). V lost 6 bases, J lost 7 bases, and 14 bases stayed unmatched.